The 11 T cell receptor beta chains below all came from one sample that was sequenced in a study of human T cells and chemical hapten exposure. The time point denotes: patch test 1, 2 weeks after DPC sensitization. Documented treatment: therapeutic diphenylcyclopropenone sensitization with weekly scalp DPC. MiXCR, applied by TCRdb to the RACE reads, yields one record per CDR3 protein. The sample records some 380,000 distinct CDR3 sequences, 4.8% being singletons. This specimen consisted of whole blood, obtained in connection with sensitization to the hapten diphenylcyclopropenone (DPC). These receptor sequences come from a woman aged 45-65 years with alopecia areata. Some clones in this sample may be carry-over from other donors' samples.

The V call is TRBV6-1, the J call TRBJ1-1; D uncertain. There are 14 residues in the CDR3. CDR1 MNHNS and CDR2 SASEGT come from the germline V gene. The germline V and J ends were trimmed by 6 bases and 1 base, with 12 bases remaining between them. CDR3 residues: CASRPRISNTEAFF. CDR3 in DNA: TGTGCCAGCAGACCCAGGATTTCGAACACTGAAGCTTTCTTT.

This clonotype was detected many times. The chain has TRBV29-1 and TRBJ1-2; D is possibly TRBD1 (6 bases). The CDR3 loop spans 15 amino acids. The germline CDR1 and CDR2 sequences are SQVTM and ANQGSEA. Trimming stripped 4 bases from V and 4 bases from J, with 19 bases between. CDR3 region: CSVVFRGSLSYGYTF. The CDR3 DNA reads TGCAGCGTTGTGTTCAGGGGATCCCTTTCCTATGGCTACACCTTC. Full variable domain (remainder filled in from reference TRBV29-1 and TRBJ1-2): SAVISQKPSRDICQRGTSLTIQCQVDSQVTMMFWYRQQPGQSLTLIATANQGSEATYESGFVIDKFPISRPNLTFSTLTVSNMSPEDSSIYLCSVVFRGSLSYGYTFGSGTRLTVV.

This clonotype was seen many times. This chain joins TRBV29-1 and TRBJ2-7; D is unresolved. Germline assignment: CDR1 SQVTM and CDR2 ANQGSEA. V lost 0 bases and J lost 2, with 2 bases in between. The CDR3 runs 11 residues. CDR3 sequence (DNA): TGCAGCGTTGAAGATACCTACGAGCAGTACTTC. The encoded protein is CSVEDTYEQYF.

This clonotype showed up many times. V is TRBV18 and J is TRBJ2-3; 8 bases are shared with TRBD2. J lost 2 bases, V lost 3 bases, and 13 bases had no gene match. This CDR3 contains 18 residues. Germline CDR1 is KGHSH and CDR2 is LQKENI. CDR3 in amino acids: CASSPVSISGVSTDTQYF. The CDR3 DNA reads TGTGCCAGCTCACCGGTGTCGATTAGCGGGGTATCCACAGATACGCAGTATTTT.

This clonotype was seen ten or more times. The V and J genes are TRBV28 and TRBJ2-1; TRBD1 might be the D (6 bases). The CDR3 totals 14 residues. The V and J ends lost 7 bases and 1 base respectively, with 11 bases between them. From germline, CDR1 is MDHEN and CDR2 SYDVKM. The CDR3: CASTGQRSYNEQFF. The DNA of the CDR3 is TGTGCCAGCACCGGACAGCGGTCCTACAATGAGCAGTTCTTC.

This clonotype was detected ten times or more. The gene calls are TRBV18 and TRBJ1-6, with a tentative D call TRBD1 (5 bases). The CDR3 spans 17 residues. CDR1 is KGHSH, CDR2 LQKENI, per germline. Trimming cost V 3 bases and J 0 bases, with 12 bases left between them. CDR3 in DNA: TGTGCCAGCTCACCCCTAGGGACGAGCTCCTATAATTCACCCCTCCACTTT. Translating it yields CASSPLGTSSYNSPLHF.

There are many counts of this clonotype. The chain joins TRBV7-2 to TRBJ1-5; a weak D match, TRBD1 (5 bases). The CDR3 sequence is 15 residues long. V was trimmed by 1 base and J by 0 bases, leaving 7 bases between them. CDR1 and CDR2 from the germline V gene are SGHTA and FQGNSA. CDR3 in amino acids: CASSLEDSSNQPQHF. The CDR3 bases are TGTGCCAGCAGCTTAGAAGACAGTAGCAATCAGCCCCAGCATTTT.

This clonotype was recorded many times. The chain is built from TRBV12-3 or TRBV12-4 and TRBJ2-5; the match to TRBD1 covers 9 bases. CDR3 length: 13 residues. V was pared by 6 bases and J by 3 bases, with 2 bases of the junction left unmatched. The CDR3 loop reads CASSGTGKETQYF. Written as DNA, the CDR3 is TGTGCCAGCAGCGGGACAGGGAAAGAGACCCAGTACTTC.

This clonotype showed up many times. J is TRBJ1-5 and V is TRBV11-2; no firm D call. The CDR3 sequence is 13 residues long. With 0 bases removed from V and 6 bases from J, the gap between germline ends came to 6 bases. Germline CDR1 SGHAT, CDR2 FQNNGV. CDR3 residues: CASSLEPGQPQHF. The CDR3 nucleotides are TGTGCCAGCAGCTTAGAACCGGGTCAGCCCCAGCATTTT.

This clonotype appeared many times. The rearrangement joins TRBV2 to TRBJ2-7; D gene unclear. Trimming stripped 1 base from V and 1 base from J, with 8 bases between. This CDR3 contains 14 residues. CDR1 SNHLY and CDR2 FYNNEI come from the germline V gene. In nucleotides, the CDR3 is TGTGCCAGCAGTGAAGGGACCCATTCCTACGAGCAGTACTTC. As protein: CASSEGTHSYEQYF.

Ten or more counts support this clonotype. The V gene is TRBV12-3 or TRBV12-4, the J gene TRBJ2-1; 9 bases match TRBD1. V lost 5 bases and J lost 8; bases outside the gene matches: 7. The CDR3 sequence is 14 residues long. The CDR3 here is CASSAGTGYHEQFF. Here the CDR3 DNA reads TGTGCCAGCAGTGCCGGGACAGGGTATCATGAGCAGTTCTTC.